These T cell receptor beta chains were read from a single sample in a study of blood T cell repertoires in COVID-19. Assay: immunoSEQ multiplex PCR; the TCRdb copy retains only in-frame clones and omits some. The sample shows about 440,000 clones, approximately 90% of them seen only once. The sample comprised PBMCs or T cells enriched from blood (not recorded which). The receptors here all came from a woman between 18 and 30 years old with acute COVID-19. Each CDR3 is given with its conserved first and last residue. Each record gives: V gene, J gene, D gene, CDR3 protein. The D gene is left open where the match is weak.

TRBV19	TRBJ2-1	TRBD2	CASSSTSGRGEQFF
TRBV7-2	TRBJ1-2	TRBD1	CASSPRQGEIDGYTF
TRBV19	TRBJ2-1	NA	CASRNQFYQQFF
TRBV12-3/TRBV12-4	TRBJ1-1	NA	CASSYFRVEAFF
TRBV2	TRBJ2-2	TRBD2	CASRPSSGSNTGELFF
TRBV30	TRBJ2-3	NA	CAWSRGFTDTQYF
TRBV19	TRBJ2-1	NA	CASSITGGPYNEQFF
TRBV9	TRBJ1-1	TRBD1	CASSERQGETEAFF
TRBV2	TRBJ1-5	NA	CATDPGGQPQHF
TRBV7-9	TRBJ1-2	NA	CASSLGRQEPYGYTF
TRBV19	TRBJ2-2	TRBD1	CASSIIWGGDREVGELFF
TRBV12-3/TRBV12-4	TRBJ1-6	TRBD1	CASSRTGESPLHF
TRBV4-1	TRBJ2-7	TRBD1	CASSQVVVGTGPSYEQYF
TRBV18	TRBJ1-1	TRBD1	CASSQGQGMNTEAFF
TRBV2	TRBJ1-5	NA	CASSVHRANQPQHF
TRBV13	TRBJ1-1	NA	CASSFHRNTEAFF
TRBV10-3	TRBJ2-6	TRBD1	CAISATGGRSGANVLTF
TRBV30	TRBJ2-7	TRBD1	CAWSRDRGTYEQYF
TRBV29-1	TRBJ2-6	NA	CSVNWGVVPSGANVLTF
TRBV27	TRBJ1-1	NA	CASSLPGNTEAFF
TRBV12-5	TRBJ2-2	NA	CASGLVAGLYTGELFF
TRBV28	TRBJ2-5	NA	CASNMGGKETQYF
TRBV3-1/TRBV3-2	TRBJ2-1	TRBD2	CASSQVAGGPHEQFF
TRBV7-2	TRBJ2-1	NA	CASSLDAGGNEQFF
TRBV9	TRBJ2-7	TRBD1	CASSRLDRVEQYF
TRBV7-9	TRBJ2-1	TRBD2	CASSRNISGLPEQFF
TRBV6-5	TRBJ1-4	TRBD1	CASSYSLTGMIEKLFF
TRBV4-3	TRBJ1-4	NA	CASSLSLTTNEKLFF
TRBV28	TRBJ1-1	NA	CASSPWDRGGVGTTEAFF
TRBV19	TRBJ1-5	TRBD1	CASRPTGSRQPQHF
TRBV10-3	TRBJ1-5	NA	CAISAQLQQPQHF
TRBV25-1	TRBJ2-6	NA	CASSENRDSGANVLTF
TRBV27	TRBJ1-1	NA	CAIRPGGRKDNTEAFF
TRBV9	TRBJ2-2	NA	CASSVGWEATGELFF
TRBV6-5	TRBJ1-5	NA	CASSYFGGPQHF
TRBV3-1/TRBV3-2	TRBJ2-1	TRBD2	CASSLAGGPGEQFF
TRBV4-2	TRBJ1-4	TRBD1	CASRRTGDNEKLFF
TRBV28	TRBJ2-1	NA	CASSFPEHQLGTKQNEQFF
TRBV7-6	TRBJ2-1	NA	CASSKISYNEQFF
TRBV9	TRBJ2-7	TRBD1	CASSGQGDAGYEQYF
TRBV5-4	TRBJ2-7	NA	CAGTHGGYSYEQYF
TRBV9	TRBJ2-7	NA	CASSVGRQAIYEQYF
TRBV27	TRBJ1-2	TRBD1	CASSFYSSGTGDYGYTF